This TCR beta chain was identified in a study of blood T cells in healthy people across ages. In this sample, this clonotype turned up a few times. It was with a sample-barcoded 5' primer and a J-beta primer mix that a second PCR of roughly 6 to 12 cycles was run. TCRdb recomputed calls from the 5' RACE reads with MiXCR, one row per CDR3 protein. The sample gives more than 750,000 distinct CDR3 sequences, almost 30% of which show up once; about 10% is in the top ten. This sample also appeared in a second study, on T cells of mothers and their children. As reported in that work: Second-PCR amplification with M1S added sample barcodes and 2-4 random nucleotides. Relative to unrelated pairs, biologically related mother-child dyads exhibited marginally greater, non-significant overlap.

Sequencing input: blood. This receptor was taken from a middle-aged woman in good health.

This chain's CDR3 is CASSPTRAETQYF. The DNA for the CDR3 is TGTGCCAGCAGCCCGACACGAGCAGAGACCCAGTACTTC. The rearrangement links TRBV3-1 to TRBJ2-5, with no clear D. Germline CDR1 LGHDT, CDR2 YNNKEL (reference sequence). The V gene lost 4 bases and the J gene lost 4 bases, with 10 bases spanning the gap. The CDR3 is 13 amino acids.